The 8 T cell receptor beta chains listed next were all sequenced from one sample in a study of T cells in Graves' hyperthyroidism and ophthalmopathy. Authors of the study amplified TCR beta CDR3 regions from RNA transcripts. HTBI primers were employed in a first-round RT-PCR of the TCR CDR3. TCRdb reprocessed the multiplex PCR reads with MiXCR, giving one entry per CDR3 protein. The sample shows around 350,000 distinct CDR3 sequences, roughly 17% of them seen only once. Sequencing used blood. The receptors here all came from a woman aged 25 to 39 with Graves' hyperthyroidism that later progressed to Graves' ophthalmopathy.

This clonotype was counted between two and nine times. The chain links TRBV20-1 to TRBJ2-1; TRBD2 aligns across 9 bases. CDR1 DFQATT and CDR2 SNEGSKA come from the germline V gene (reference sequence). Trimming took 6 bases from V and 4 from J; bases not matched to a gene: 10. The CDR3 sequence is 15 residues long. The CDR3 here is CSALQAGGGYNEQFF. CDR3 coding DNA: TGCAGTGCCCTACAAGCGGGAGGAGGGTACAATGAGCAGTTCTTC.

The chain carries TRBV15 and TRBJ1-6, with 7 bases aligning to TRBD1. Trimming removed 0 bases from V and 5 bases from J; junction bases left unmatched: 7. Germline V lookup: CDR1 LNHNV, CDR2 YYDKDF (reference sequence). This CDR3 comprises 17 residues. The CDR3 DNA sequence: TGTGCCACCAGCAGAGATGCCGGGACAGTAAATAATTCACCCCTCCACTTT. It specifies CATSRDAGTVNNSPLHF.

The chain couples TRBV7-6 to TRBJ2-7, with TRBD2 as a possible D gene (5 bases). This CDR3 region has 14 residues. V gave up 0 bases and J gave up 6 bases, with 12 bases separating them. CDR1 and CDR2 from the germline V gene are SGHVS and FNYEAQ. The DNA for the CDR3 is TGTGCCAGCAGCTTAGCCGCTTATGGGAGCGAGCAGTACTTC. Translation gives CASSLAAYGSEQYF.

This clonotype was picked up many times. The rearrangement links TRBV28 to TRBJ2-3; no firm D call. From germline, CDR1 is MDHEN and CDR2 SYDVKM. Trimming took off 1 base at V and 4 bases at J, with 9 bases between the two ends. This CDR3 is built from 14 residues. The CDR3 loop is CASSLFRTPDTQYF. The CDR3 nucleotides are TGTGCCAGCAGTTTATTCCGAACCCCAGATACGCAGTATTTT.

This clonotype was observed at least ten times. This chain uses TRBV19 with TRBJ2-3; no definite D call. The CDR3 extends over 13 amino acids. Germline CDR1 LNHDA, CDR2 SQIVND (reference sequence). Trimming left V 3 bases short and J 3 bases short, with 7 bases between. The CDR3 is CASSMGSTDTQYF. The CDR3 DNA follows: TGTGCCAGTAGTATGGGGTCTACAGATACGCAGTATTTT.

Many counts were recorded for this clonotype. This rearrangement joins TRBV5-6 to TRBJ1-5, with D unclear. Germline lookup yields CDR1 SGHDT and CDR2 YYEEEE. Trimming pared 3 bases from V and 6 bases from J, leaving 7 bases between. This CDR3 comprises 12 residues. As DNA, the CDR3 is TGTGCCAGCAGCTCTCCGGGTCAGCCCCAGCATTTT. Translation: CASSSPGQPQHF.

This clonotype was seen many times. The rearrangement joins TRBV2 to TRBJ2-3; D remains unclear. The V gene's germline CDR1 is SNHLY and CDR2 FYNNEI. With 4 bases removed from V and 4 bases from J, the gap between germline ends came to 24 bases. The CDR3 has 18 residues. The CDR3 region is CASSGGLSPLVKADTQYF. In DNA, the CDR3 is TGTGCCAGCAGTGGAGGTCTAAGCCCTCTCGTGAAGGCAGATACGCAGTATTTT. The complete variable domain, with remaining parts taken from reference TRBV2 and TRBJ2-3, reads EPEVTQTPSHQVTQMGQEVILRCVPISNHLYFYWYRQILGQKVEFLVSFYNNEISEKSEIFDDQFSVERPDGSNFTLKIRSTKLEDSAMYFCASSGGLSPLVKADTQYFGPGTRLTVL.

Many counts were recorded for this clonotype. V is TRBV7-2 and J is TRBJ1-1; 7 bases align to TRBD1. V lost 2 bases, J lost 10 bases, and 10 bases stayed unmatched. The length of the CDR3 is 14 residues. Germline V gene data show CDR1 as SGHTA and CDR2 as FQGNSA. The CDR3 DNA follows: TGTGCCAGCAGCTTATTACGGGACAGCCGGTTAGCTTTCTTT. It specifies CASSLLRDSRLAFF.